A single sample gave rise to the 21 T cell receptor beta chains below, sequenced in a study of identical twins. TCRdb ran MiXCR on the 5' RACE reads and lists one entry per CDR3 protein. This table has roughly 700,000 distinct CDR3 sequences, 8.6% appearing once. These records were also assigned to another study, of yellow fever vaccine responses in identical twins.

The sample comprised PBMCs. Receptors originate from a woman between 18 and 30 years old in good health.

This clonotype occurred many times. The rearrangement uses TRBV6-1 and TRBJ1-1, with 8 positions matching TRBD1. The CDR3 has 15 residues. The junction had 6 bases not matched to a gene; V was cut back by 2 bases and J by 4 bases. Per the germline V gene, CDR1 is MNHNS and CDR2 is SASEGT. CDR3 sequence reads: CASSEQGAGATEAFF. DNA for the CDR3: TGTGCCAGCAGTGAACAGGGGGCAGGGGCCACTGAAGCTTTCTTT.

This clonotype was seen ten or more times. The CDR3 DNA sequence: TGCAGTGCTAGAGAACTCAGAGAAACTAGCTTGAGCTCCTACGAGCAGTACTTC. It yields the protein CSARELRETSLSSYEQYF. This sequence joins TRBV20-1 and TRBJ2-7; tentatively, D is TRBD2 (6 bases). The CDR3 sequence is 18 residues long. The germline CDR1 and CDR2 sequences are DFQATT and SNEGSKA (reference sequence). The V and J ends lost 0 bases and 0 bases respectively, with 21 bases between them.

The J gene is TRBJ2-1, the V gene TRBV27; D remains ambiguous. This CDR3 region has 15 residues. Trimming pared 4 bases from V and 6 bases from J, leaving 16 bases between. Germline V gives CDR1 MNHEY, CDR2 SMNVEV (reference sequence). The CDR3 loop is CASSSPSSAINEQFF. CDR3 nucleotides: TGTGCCAGCAGTTCCCCCTCTTCGGCCATCAATGAGCAGTTCTTC.

This clonotype was seen at least ten times. This sequence joins TRBV13 and TRBJ2-3; the D gene is possibly TRBD2 (6 bases). The CDR3 runs to 13 residues. The V end lost 4 bases, the J end lost 5 bases, and 10 bases lay between the germline ends. CDR1 is PRHDT, CDR2 FYEKMQ, per germline (reference sequence). DNA for the CDR3: TGTGCCAGCAGCTCTAGGGGAGGAGATACGCAGTATTTT. Translated, it gives CASSSRGGDTQYF.

This clonotype was seen more than once but under ten times. The chain uses TRBV6-2 or TRBV6-3 and TRBJ2-7; 9 bases are a match to TRBD2. This CDR3 spans 15 amino acids. V shed 6 bases and J 2 bases; nucleotides not matched to a gene: 8. Germline V gene sequence: CDR1 MNHEY, CDR2 SVGEGT. CDR3 nucleotides: TGTGCCAGCAGCTCAGGACTAGCGAGGCCCTACGAGCAGTACTTC. Translating gives CASSSGLARPYEQYF.

This clonotype showed up just a few times. The genes are TRBV11-1 and TRBJ2-3; 9 bases fit TRBD2. Germline V gene sequence: CDR1 SGHAT, CDR2 FQDESV (reference sequence). V lost 2 bases to trimming and J lost 5 bases; unmatched junction nucleotides: 14. The CDR3 covers 18 residues. CDR3 nucleotide sequence: TGTGCCAGCAGCTTACGCGCTAGCGGGGCCCCGACGGGAGATACGCAGTATTTT. This translates into CASSLRASGAPTGDTQYF. The entire variable domain, with the rest obtained from reference TRBV11-1 and TRBJ2-3, is as follows: EAEVAQSPRYKITEKSQAVAFWCDPISGHATLYWYRQILGQGPELLVQFQDESVVDDSQLPKDRFSAERLKGVDSTLKIQPAELGDSAMYLCASSLRASGAPTGDTQYFGPGTRLTVL.

This clonotype turned up a few times. This chain joins TRBV10-3 and TRBJ2-7; D could derive from TRBD1 or TRBD2 (6 bases each). The CDR3 is 15 residues long. CDR1 and CDR2 from the germline V gene are ENHRY and SYGVKD. V lost 0 bases, J lost 5 bases, and 14 bases lay in between. DNA for the CDR3: TGTGCCATCAGTGAGTCGGGGGGCTTATACCACGAGCAGTACTTC. Translated, it gives CAISESGGLYHEQYF.

This clonotype has ten or more counts. The chain has TRBV3-1 and TRBJ2-4; no definite D call. V lost 1 base and J lost 0, with 13 bases in between. The CDR3 is 17 amino acids. Germline assignment: CDR1 LGHDT and CDR2 YNNKEL (reference sequence). The CDR3 nucleotides read TGTGCCAGCAGCCAAGTTGTCGTAGCTGCAGCCAAAAACATTCAGTACTTC. It encodes CASSQVVVAAAKNIQYF.

The gene calls are TRBV5-1 and TRBJ2-2, with D hard to call. The V end was cut by 2 bases, the J end by 0 bases, with 11 bases between. The CDR3 covers 16 residues. Looked up from germline, CDR1 is SGHRS and CDR2 is YFSETQ. CDR3: CASSFIFQANTGELFF. CDR3 sequence (DNA): TGCGCCAGCAGCTTTATCTTCCAGGCGAACACCGGGGAGCTGTTTTTT.

This clonotype was found many times. The gene calls are TRBV27 and TRBJ2-1; 14 nucleotides align to TRBD2. From germline, CDR1 is MNHEY and CDR2 SMNVEV (reference sequence). The CDR3 has 14 amino acids. Trimming at V came to 10 bases and at J to 12 bases, leaving 11 bases not matched to a gene. CDR3 sequence (DNA): TGTGCCACCCTAGTCCCCGGGACTAGCGGGGGGCAGTTCTTC. Amino acids: CATLVPGTSGGQFF.

The rearrangement links TRBV15 to TRBJ2-3, with 7 bases matching TRBD2. J gave up 0 bases and V 3 bases, and 9 bases lay outside the gene matches. The CDR3 runs to 17 residues. Germline CDR1 reads LNHNV; CDR2 reads YYDKDF (reference sequence). The chain's CDR3 is CATSSGEGTPSTDTQYF. DNA of the CDR3: TGTGCCACCAGCAGTGGGGAGGGGACTCCCAGCACAGATACGCAGTATTTT.

This rearrangement joins TRBV11-2 to TRBJ2-6; the D gene is possibly TRBD2 (5 bases). This CDR3 is built from 18 residues. V lost 4 bases to trimming and J lost 2 bases, with 18 bases between them. Germline V lookup: CDR1 SGHAT, CDR2 FQNNGV. As DNA, the CDR3 is TGTGCCAGCAGCTCGGGCGGGCTATTTAACCCTGGGGCCAACGTCCTGACTTTC. It codes for CASSSGGLFNPGANVLTF.

The chain combines TRBV7-2 with TRBJ2-2; D is perhaps TRBD2 (5 bases). The CDR3 sequence is 15 residues long. Per germline, CDR1 SGHTA and CDR2 FQGNSA. Trimming pared 2 bases from V and 4 bases from J, leaving 11 bases between. The CDR3 loop reads CASSLYPGSTGELFF. CDR3 DNA: TGTGCCAGCAGCTTATATCCGGGGAGCACCGGGGAGCTGTTTTTT. The full variable domain, rest sourced from reference TRBV7-2 and TRBJ2-2, is GAGVSQSPSNKVTEKGKDVELRCDPISGHTALYWYRQSLGQGLEFLIYFQGNSAPDKSGLPSDRFSAERTGGSVSTLTIQRTQQEDSAVYLCASSLYPGSTGELFFGEGSRLTVL.

The V gene is TRBV20-1, the J gene TRBJ2-7, with TRBD2 matching over 14 bases. The CDR3 runs 20 residues. The germline CDR1 and CDR2 sequences are DFQATT and SNEGSKA (reference sequence). The junction had 18 bases not matched to a gene; V was cut back by 3 bases and J by 2 bases. CDR3: CSARDLGTGLAGAAPYEQYF. The CDR3 DNA follows: TGCAGTGCTAGGGACCTCGGAACGGGACTAGCGGGAGCGGCGCCCTACGAGCAGTACTTC.

The gene calls are TRBV6-5 and TRBJ2-5; 9 bases map to TRBD2. This CDR3 is built from 16 residues. Germline trimming cut 0 bases from V and 1 base from J; bases unmatched to any gene: 3. CDR1 and CDR2 (germline): MNHEY, SVGAGI. CDR3 loop: CASSYSGSGGQETQYF. The CDR3 DNA follows: TGTGCCAGCAGTTACTCAGGTAGCGGGGGCCAAGAGACCCAGTACTTC.

This clonotype was observed a few times. The chain couples TRBV20-1 to TRBJ1-6; D not certain. CDR1 is DFQATT and CDR2 is SNEGSKA in the germline V gene (reference sequence). This CDR3 is 14 amino acids long. V lost 0 bases and J 7 bases, leaving 10 bases between the germline ends. DNA of the CDR3: TGCAGTGCTAGAGATCGGCAGAGAAATTCACCCCTCCACTTT. Its translation: CSARDRQRNSPLHF.

In its sample, this clonotype was seen a few times. The chain couples TRBV29-1 to TRBJ2-7, with TRBD1 matching over 8 bases. CDR3 length: 12 amino acids. Germline lookup yields CDR1 SQVTM and CDR2 ANQGSEA. V was clipped by 6 bases and J by 2 bases; unmatched bases: 3. The CDR3 sequence: CSVKTGAYEQYF. The CDR3 region has the DNA TGCAGCGTAAAGACAGGGGCCTACGAGCAGTACTTC.

This clonotype has just a few counts. The chain combines TRBV28 with TRBJ2-3, with 8 positions matching TRBD1. This CDR3 contains 17 residues. Germline V CDR1 and CDR2: MDHEN, SYDVKM. The ends lost 8 bases at V and 3 bases at J; junction bases unmatched: 16. In DNA form, the CDR3 reads TGTGCCAGCCTTTCGTCCAGCCCAGGGGGCAGGACAGATACGCAGTATTTT. The encoded protein is CASLSSSPGGRTDTQYF. The whole variable domain, remainder taken from reference TRBV28 and TRBJ2-3, is DVKVTQSSRYLVKRTGEKVFLECVQDMDHENMFWYRQDPGLGLRLIYFSYDVKMKEKGDIPEGYSVSREKKERFSLILESASTNQTSMYLCASLSSSPGGRTDTQYFGPGTRLTVL.

The chain uses TRBV3-1 and TRBJ2-1, with 10 bases that match TRBD2. Germline V gene sequence: CDR1 LGHDT, CDR2 YNNKEL (reference sequence). After removal of 4 bases from V and 6 bases from J, the junction contained 9 bases not matched to a gene. The CDR3 covers 16 residues. This chain's CDR3 is CASSPTQAGGRNEQFF. The CDR3 DNA is TGTGCCAGCAGCCCTACACAAGCGGGGGGGCGCAATGAGCAGTTCTTC.

V gene TRBV30 combines with J gene TRBJ2-7; D is unclear. Trimming took 5 bases from V and 1 from J, leaving 9 bases between them. CDR3 length: 12 amino acids. Germline V CDR1 and CDR2: GTSNPN, SVGIG (reference sequence). The CDR3 here is CAWGDPSYEQYF. The CDR3 bases are TGTGCCTGGGGAGACCCATCCTACGAGCAGTACTTC.

This clonotype was counted only a few times. The chain carries TRBV23-1 and TRBJ2-5; perhaps D is TRBD1 or TRBD2 (6 bases each). TRBV23-1 is an open reading frame whose function is uncertain. The CDR3 consists of 14 residues. V was cut by 8 bases and J by 5 bases, with 18 bases left in between. The CDR3 DNA reads TGCGCCAGCCGGGGGCGGACAACCGGGGAGACCCAGTACTTC. Translating it yields CASRGRTTGETQYF.